This entry is about one T cell receptor beta chain. Its specificity is not known. Libraries were prepared by immunoSEQ multiplex PCR; TCRdb keeps only in-frame clonotypes and omits some of them. The profile shows 35,000 to 45,000 clones, roughly 94% of them singletons. This CDR3 has 14 residues. V was shortened by 1 base and J by 2 bases, with 9 bases between the two germline ends. The V gene's germline CDR1 is SQVTM and CDR2 ANQGSEA. Noted time point: new active TB diagnosis, blood taken before or within 7 days of starting treatment. The data stem from a study of T cells in tuberculosis. Points from the study as a whole: Active tuberculosis alpha repertoires lay closer to GMM-specific TCRs than controls'.

The clonotype originates from an adult with tuberculosis. The genes are TRBV29-1 and TRBJ2-4, with D possibly being TRBD2 (5 bases). The specimen was PBMCs, collected at tuberculosis diagnosis. The CDR3 reads CSVEVSGSKNIQYF. The CDR3 DNA follows: TGCAGCGTTGAAGTCTCGGGGTCCAAAAACATTCAGTACTTC.